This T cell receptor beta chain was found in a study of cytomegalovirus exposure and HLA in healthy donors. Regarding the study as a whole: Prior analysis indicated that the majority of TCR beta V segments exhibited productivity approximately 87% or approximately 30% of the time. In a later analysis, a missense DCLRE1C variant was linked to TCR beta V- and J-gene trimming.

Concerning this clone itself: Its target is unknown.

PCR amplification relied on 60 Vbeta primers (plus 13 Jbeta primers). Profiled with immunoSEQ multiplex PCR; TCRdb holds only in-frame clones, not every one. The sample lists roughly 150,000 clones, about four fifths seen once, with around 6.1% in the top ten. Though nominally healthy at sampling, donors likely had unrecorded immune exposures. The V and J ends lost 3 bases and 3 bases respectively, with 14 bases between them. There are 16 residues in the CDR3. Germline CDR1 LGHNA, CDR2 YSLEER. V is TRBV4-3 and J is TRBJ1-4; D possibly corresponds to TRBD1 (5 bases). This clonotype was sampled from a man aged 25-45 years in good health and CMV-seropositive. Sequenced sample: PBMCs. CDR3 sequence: CASSQTTVTANEKLFF. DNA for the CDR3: TGCGCCAGCAGCCAGACGACAGTTACAGCTAATGAAAAACTGTTTTTT.